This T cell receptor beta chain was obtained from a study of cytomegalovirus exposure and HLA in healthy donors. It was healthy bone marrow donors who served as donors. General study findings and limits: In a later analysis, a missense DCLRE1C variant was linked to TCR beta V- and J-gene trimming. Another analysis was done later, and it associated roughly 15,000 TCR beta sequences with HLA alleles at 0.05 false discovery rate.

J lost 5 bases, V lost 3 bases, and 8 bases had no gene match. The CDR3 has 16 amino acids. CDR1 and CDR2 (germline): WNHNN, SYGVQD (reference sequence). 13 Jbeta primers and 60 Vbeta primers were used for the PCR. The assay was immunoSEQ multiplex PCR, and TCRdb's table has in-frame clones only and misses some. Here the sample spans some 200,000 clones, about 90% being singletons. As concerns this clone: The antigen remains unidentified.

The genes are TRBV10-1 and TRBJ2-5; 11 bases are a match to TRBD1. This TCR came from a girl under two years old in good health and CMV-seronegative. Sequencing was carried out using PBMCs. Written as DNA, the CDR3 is TGCGCCAGCAGTGACCAGACTCGGGACAGGGGGGAGACCCAGTACTTC. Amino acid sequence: CASSDQTRDRGETQYF.